This TCR beta chain derives from a study of T cell clonotyping in hematopoietic cell transplantation. Libraries were prepared by immunoSEQ multiplex PCR; TCRdb keeps only in-frame clonotypes and omits some of them. Of nearly 9,000 clones in the sample, 93% were seen once. This clone was counted once. Its antigen remains unidentified. The germline gives CDR1 MDHEN, CDR2 SYDVKM. V was clipped by 5 bases and J by 4 bases; unmatched bases: 11. CDR3 size: 17 residues. Regarding the study as a whole: Higher Inverse Simpson Index values in graft donor and pretransplant recipient predicted broader posttransplant TCR diversity. Recipient TCR diversity dropped after transplant; expanded clonotypes rose from day 30 to 180.

This clonotype originated in a male patient aged 50 to 59 who had an allogeneic stem cell transplant from a related donor, so T cells may come from the graft donor. Some clones in this sample may be carry-over from other donors' samples. The specimen was PBMCs, collected 100 days after allogeneic stem cell transplant. The rearrangement links TRBV28 to TRBJ2-3, with 11 bases fitting TRBD2. The CDR3 DNA follows: TGTGCCAGCAGTCCCCTCCCACTAGCGGGAGTGTCAGATACGCAGTATTTT. This translates into CASSPLPLAGVSDTQYF.